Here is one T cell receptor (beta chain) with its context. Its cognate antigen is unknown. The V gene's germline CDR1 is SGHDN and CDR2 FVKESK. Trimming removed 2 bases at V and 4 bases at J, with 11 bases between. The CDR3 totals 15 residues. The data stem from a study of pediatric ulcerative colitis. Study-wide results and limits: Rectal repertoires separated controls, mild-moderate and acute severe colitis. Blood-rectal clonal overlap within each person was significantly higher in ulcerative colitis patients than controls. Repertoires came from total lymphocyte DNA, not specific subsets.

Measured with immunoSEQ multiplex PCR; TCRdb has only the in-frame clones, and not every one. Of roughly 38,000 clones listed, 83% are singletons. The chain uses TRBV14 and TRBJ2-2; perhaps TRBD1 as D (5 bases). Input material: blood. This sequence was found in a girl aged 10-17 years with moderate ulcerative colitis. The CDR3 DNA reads TGTGCCAGCAGCCAAACATTAGGGGTCACCGGGGAGCTGTTTTTT. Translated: CASSQTLGVTGELFF.